Shown below are 22 T cell receptor beta chains from a single sample sequenced in a study of OX40 agonist ivuxolimab in advanced cancers. Libraries were prepared by immunoSEQ multiplex PCR; TCRdb keeps only in-frame clonotypes and omits some of them. The table lists 50,000 or so clones, more than 85% of them singletons. The sample was CD4+ or CD8+ T cells sorted from blood, taken in a trial of the OX40 agonist ivuxolimab. The receptors come from an adult with an advanced solid tumor such as melanoma, head and neck, liver or kidney cancer.

The chain is built from TRBV7-2 and TRBJ2-1, with TRBD1 identical over 12 bases. J was trimmed by 7 bases and V by 5 bases; bases with no gene match: 9. The length of the CDR3 is 16 residues. CDR1 is SGHTA, CDR2 FQGNSA, per germline. CDR3 coding DNA: TGTGCCAGCAGCCCCCGGGGACAGGGGGCATGGAATGAGCAGTTCTTC. Translation gives CASSPRGQGAWNEQFF.

This clone came up once. The chain uses TRBV19 and TRBJ2-3; D is perhaps TRBD1 (6 bases). Trimming took off 3 bases at V and 2 bases at J, with 12 bases between the two ends. This CDR3 has 15 amino acids. Germline CDR1 reads LNHDA; CDR2 reads SQIVND (reference sequence). The CDR3 sequence is CASSMGADSTDTQYF. In DNA, the CDR3 is TGTGCCAGTAGTATGGGGGCTGATTCCACAGATACGCAGTATTTT.

The chain couples TRBV7-9 to TRBJ2-7; a weak D match, TRBD2 (6 bases). CDR1 and CDR2 (germline): SEHNR, FQNEAQ (reference sequence). The CDR3 runs 13 residues. Between the trimmed V and J ends, which lost 4 bases and 3 bases, there was a span of 10 bases. The CDR3 DNA follows: TGTGCCAGCAGCTGGCCCGGGGGCTACGAGCAGTACTTC. This translates into CASSWPGGYEQYF. The full variable domain, its missing parts supplied by reference TRBV7-9 and TRBJ2-7, is DTGVSQNPRHKITKRGQNVTFRCDPISEHNRLYWYRQTLGQGPEFLTYFQNEAQLEKSRLLSDRFSAERPKGSFSTLEIQRTEQGDSAMYLCASSWPGGYEQYFGPGTRLTVT.

The chain joins TRBV2 to TRBJ2-7; D possibly corresponds to TRBD2 (5 bases). The germline CDR1 and CDR2 sequences are SNHLY and FYNNEI. Deletions cut 6 bases from V and 3 bases from J, with 9 bases between. This CDR3 spans 12 amino acids. The CDR3 loop reads CASSPEGYEQYF. Written as DNA, the CDR3 is TGTGCCAGCAGCCCCGAGGGCTACGAGCAGTACTTC.

The V gene is TRBV5-4, the J gene TRBJ1-2; 7 bases map to TRBD1. V was pared by 4 bases and J by 3 bases, with 6 bases of the junction left unmatched. Germline V lookup: CDR1 SGHNT, CDR2 YYREEE (reference sequence). The CDR3 spans 14 residues. This chain's CDR3 is CASSLRGDYYGYTF. CDR3 DNA: TGTGCCAGCAGCCTCAGGGGGGATTACTATGGCTACACCTTC.

V and J are TRBV25-1 and TRBJ2-5; D is unresolved. This CDR3 has 12 amino acids. V dropped 5 bases and J dropped 2 bases, with 6 bases sitting between them. Germline CDR1 is MGHDK and CDR2 is SYGVNS. CDR3 in amino acids: CASSPHQETQYF. The DNA for the CDR3 is TGTGCCAGCAGTCCTCATCAAGAGACCCAGTACTTC.

CDR3 residues: CASSLVHQGPLLNIQYF. DNA for the CDR3: TGTGCCAGCAGCTTAGTCCACCAGGGTCCCCTTCTAAACATTCAGTACTTC. This sequence joins TRBV13 and TRBJ2-4, with D perhaps matching TRBD1 (5 bases). The CDR3 sequence is 17 residues long. Looked up from germline, CDR1 is PRHDT and CDR2 is FYEKMQ (reference sequence). Trimming took off 1 base at V and 6 bases at J, with 19 bases between the two ends.

In nucleotides, the CDR3 is TGTGCCAGCAGGGCTAGCGGTTACAATGAGCAGTTCTTC. It is translated as CASRASGYNEQFF. The chain carries TRBV7-9 and TRBJ2-1, with 7 bases lining up with TRBD2. CDR1 and CDR2 from the germline V gene are SEHNR and FQNEAQ (reference sequence). V trimming: 6 bases; J trimming: 4 bases; junction bases outside the gene matches: 3. The CDR3 is made up of 13 amino acids.

In the case of this clone: Relative to the germline gene, one junction end is altered; a read error may explain this. The genes are TRBV11-2 and TRBJ2-7, with a possible D match to TRBD2 (5 bases). The germline V gene has CDR1 SGHAT and CDR2 FQNNGV. The CDR3 runs 14 residues. DNA for the CDR3: TGTGCCGGCAGCTGGAGGACGGGCCCCTACGAGCAGTACTTC. It translates to CAGSWRTGPYEQYF.

This clone was seen once. The J gene is TRBJ2-5, the V gene TRBV19; D remains ambiguous. Germline V gene sequence: CDR1 LNHDA, CDR2 SQIVND (reference sequence). The CDR3 runs to 12 residues. The V and J ends lost 3 bases and 3 bases respectively, with 5 bases between them. CDR3 nucleotides: TGTGCCAGTAGTATGGATGAAGAGACCCAGTACTTC. This gives the protein CASSMDEETQYF.

This sequence joins TRBV4-2 and TRBJ2-7, with 16 bases that match TRBD2. The CDR3 has 18 residues. The V segment lost 3 bases and the J segment 2 bases; nucleotides outside the gene matches: 7. Germline-derived CDR1 and CDR2 are LGHNA and YNFKEQ. CDR3: CASSHPGLAGGKTYEQYF. The CDR3 DNA is TGTGCCAGCAGCCACCCGGGACTAGCGGGAGGGAAGACCTACGAGCAGTACTTC.

This sequence joins TRBV4-3 and TRBJ1-1; D is perhaps TRBD1 (5 bases). The germline V and J ends were trimmed by 1 base and 4 bases, with 13 bases remaining between them. The CDR3 runs to 15 residues. Germline CDR1 reads LGHNA; CDR2 reads YSLEER. This chain's CDR3 is CASSQVTVGGTEAFF. The CDR3 DNA sequence: TGCGCCAGCAGCCAAGTGACAGTTGGTGGCACTGAAGCTTTCTTT.

This clone has just a few counts. The chain combines TRBV7-9 with TRBJ2-2, with D possibly TRBD1 on 6 matching bases. The CDR3 consists of 14 residues. The V end was cut by 1 base, the J end by 7 bases, with 10 bases between. Germline CDR1 reads SEHNR; CDR2 reads FQNEAQ (reference sequence). The CDR3 sequence is CASSLGTEIGELFF. The DNA for the CDR3 is TGTGCCAGCAGCTTAGGGACAGAAATCGGGGAGCTGTTTTTT.

The chain has TRBV11-3 and TRBJ1-1; D is uncertain. The V gene lost 0 bases and the J gene lost 2 bases, with 10 bases spanning the gap. The CDR3 covers 15 residues. CDR1 and CDR2 from the germline V gene are SGHNT and YENEEA. CDR3 residues: CASSLDPPENTEAFF. The CDR3 DNA sequence: TGTGCCAGCAGCTTAGATCCTCCGGAAAACACTGAAGCTTTCTTT.

This chain links TRBV6-5 with TRBJ1-1, with a tentative D call TRBD1 (6 bases). Deletions cut 2 bases from V and 4 bases from J, with 17 bases between. The CDR3 has 16 residues. The germline CDR1 and CDR2 sequences are MNHEY and SVGAGI. The CDR3 loop reads CASSYGGQTIGTEAFF. Written as DNA, the CDR3 is TGTGCCAGCAGTTACGGAGGACAGACCATCGGCACTGAAGCTTTCTTT.

This rearrangement joins TRBV7-8 to TRBJ2-1; TRBD2 agrees at 10 bases. The CDR3 extends over 17 amino acids. Germline CDR1 and CDR2: SGHVS and FQNEAQ. V was clipped by 0 bases and J by 2 bases; unmatched bases: 4. The CDR3 loop is CASSLASGTSAYNEQFF. The DNA of the CDR3 is TGTGCCAGCAGCTTAGCTTCCGGGACTAGCGCCTACAATGAGCAGTTCTTC.

The V call is TRBV29-1, the J call TRBJ2-5; the D is unclear. Germline assignment: CDR1 SQVTM and CDR2 ANQGSEA. The CDR3 is made up of 13 amino acids. Deletions cut 1 base from V and 2 bases from J, with 8 bases between. The CDR3 nucleotides read TGCAGCGTTGAAGTTGGAGTACAAGAGACCCAGTACTTC. Protein product: CSVEVGVQETQYF.

V is TRBV19 and J is TRBJ1-2; D call uncertain. Germline lookup yields CDR1 LNHDA and CDR2 SQIVND (reference sequence). The V gene lost 5 bases and the J gene lost 8 bases, with 9 bases spanning the gap. The CDR3 is 11 residues long. The CDR3 nucleotides read TGTGCCAGTAGTGGAGGGAACGGCTACACCTTC. Amino acids: CASSGGNGYTF.

The J gene is TRBJ1-2, the V gene TRBV10-3; 8 nucleotides align to TRBD1. Germline CDR1 and CDR2: ENHRY and SYGVKD. V lost 4 bases to trimming and J lost 2 bases; unmatched junction nucleotides: 12. The CDR3 sequence is 17 residues long. The CDR3 region is CAISANSQGATNYGYTF. CDR3 nucleotide sequence: TGTGCCATCAGTGCCAATTCCCAGGGGGCAACGAACTATGGCTACACCTTC.

V and J are TRBV15 and TRBJ1-2; D is perhaps TRBD1 (6 bases). The CDR3 totals 12 residues. V gave up 8 bases and J gave up 8 bases, with 15 bases separating them. CDR1 LNHNV and CDR2 YYDKDF come from the germline V gene (reference sequence). This CDR3 is CATGYRADGYTF. Written as DNA, the CDR3 is TGTGCCACCGGATACAGGGCTGACGGCTACACCTTC. Full variable domain (remainder filled in from reference TRBV15 and TRBJ1-2): DAMVIQNPRYQVTQFGKPVTLSCSQTLNHNVMYWYQQKSSQAPKLLFHYYDKDFNNEADTPDNFQSRRPNTSFCFLDIRSPGLGDTAMYLCATGYRADGYTFGSGTRLTVV.

This rearrangement joins TRBV19 to TRBJ2-1, with 10 bases identical to TRBD2. J gave up 2 bases and V 7 bases, and 5 bases lay outside the gene matches. The germline V gene encodes CDR1 LNHDA and CDR2 SQIVND (reference sequence). CDR3 length: 15 amino acids. The CDR3 sequence: CASTPGTSAYNEQFF. CDR3 nucleotides: TGTGCCAGTACCCCGGGGACTAGCGCCTACAATGAGCAGTTCTTC.

This clone has just one count. J is TRBJ2-3 and V is TRBV7-8, with D possibly matching TRBD2 (6 bases). The CDR3 consists of 16 residues. Trimming left V 0 bases short and J 0 bases short, with 10 bases between. CDR1 is SGHVS and CDR2 is FQNEAQ in the germline V gene. Written as DNA, the CDR3 is TGTGCCAGCAGCTTAGCCACCGGGACTAGCACAGATACGCAGTATTTT. The encoded protein is CASSLATGTSTDTQYF.